The 26 T cell receptor beta chains below all came from one sample that was sequenced in a study of blood T cell repertoires in COVID-19. TCRdb keeps only in-frame clones here, not all; method: immunoSEQ multiplex PCR. The sample has 130,000 or so clones; just over 85% are singletons. Sequencing was performed on peripheral blood. The receptor source for this set is a woman aged 60-70 years with acute or convalescent COVID-19.

The V and J genes are TRBV18 and TRBJ1-5; D not certain. The germline CDR1 and CDR2 sequences are KGHSH and LQKENI. The germline V and J ends were trimmed by 2 bases and 0 bases, with 8 bases remaining between them. This CDR3 is 15 amino acids long. The CDR3, as DNA: TGTGCCAGCTCACCAAGTGCAGTTAGCAATCAGCCCCAGCATTTT. The encoded protein is CASSPSAVSNQPQHF.

The rearrangement uses TRBV11-3 and TRBJ2-6, with 7 bases fitting TRBD2. CDR1 is SGHNT, CDR2 YENEEA, per germline. The length of the CDR3 is 15 residues. Germline trimming cut 5 bases from V and 2 bases from J; bases unmatched to any gene: 3. This chain's CDR3 is CASSLTSAGANVLTF. CDR3 coding DNA: TGTGCCAGCAGCCTAACTAGCGCTGGGGCCAACGTCCTGACTTTC.

This clone has just one count. The chain joins TRBV11-3 to TRBJ1-6; TRBD1 matches at 10 bases. The V gene end was trimmed by 5 bases and the J gene end by 9 bases; junction bases not matched to a gene: 13. The CDR3 totals 17 residues. Germline lookup yields CDR1 SGHNT and CDR2 YENEEA. The CDR3 DNA reads TGTGCCAGCAGCCCCGGGACAGGGGTTGAACCGGGTTCACCCCTCCACTTT. Protein sequence: CASSPGTGVEPGSPLHF.

This chain joins TRBV11-3 and TRBJ2-7; 9 bases fit TRBD2. Germline V gene lookup returns CDR1 SGHNT and CDR2 YENEEA. V lost 0 bases, J lost 2 bases, and 5 bases stayed unmatched. This CDR3 is built from 16 residues. The CDR3 region has the DNA TGTGCCAGCAGCTTAGATTACGAGCGGGGGGCCTACGAGCAGTACTTC. The encoded protein is CASSLDYERGAYEQYF. The complete variable domain, with remaining parts taken from reference TRBV11-3 and TRBJ2-7, reads EAGVVQSPRYKIIEKKQPVAFWCNPISGHNTLYWYLQNLGQGPELLIRYENEEAVDDSQLPKDRFSAERLKGVDSTLKIQPAELGDSAVYLCASSLDYERGAYEQYFGPGTRLTVT.

V and J are TRBV6-6 and TRBJ1-5, with D perhaps TRBD1 (6 bases). This CDR3 comprises 13 residues. V was cut by 4 bases and J by 4 bases, with 8 bases left in between. The germline V gene encodes CDR1 MNHNY and CDR2 SVGAGI (reference sequence). This chain's CDR3 is CASSLQGNQPQHF. In DNA form, the CDR3 reads TGTGCCAGCAGTTTACAGGGAAATCAGCCCCAGCATTTT.

The table lists this clone with many counts. The chain has TRBV6-2 or TRBV6-3 and TRBJ1-2, with 9 bases fitting TRBD1. This CDR3 region has 12 residues. Trimming took 5 bases from V and 6 from J; bases not matched to a gene: 1. Germline CDR1 and CDR2: MNHEY and SVGEGT. The CDR3 loop reads CASSRQGDGYTF. The DNA of the CDR3 is TGTGCCAGCAGTCGACAGGGGGATGGCTACACCTTC.

This rearrangement joins TRBV2 to TRBJ1-1; D is ambiguous. CDR1 and CDR2 (germline): SNHLY, FYNNEI. The CDR3 is 13 amino acids. With 6 bases removed from V and 0 bases from J, the gap between germline ends came to 8 bases. The CDR3 here is CASSIAMNTEAFF. The CDR3 coding sequence is TGTGCCAGCAGCATAGCCATGAACACTGAAGCTTTCTTT.

The rearrangement joins TRBV7-2 to TRBJ2-1; 7 nucleotides line up with TRBD2. J gave up 9 bases and V 4 bases, and 6 bases lay outside the gene matches. This CDR3 spans 13 amino acids. Germline lookup yields CDR1 SGHTA and CDR2 FQGNSA. The CDR3 loop is CASSSAPSGEQFF. The CDR3 DNA reads as TGTGCCAGCAGCTCCGCTCCTAGCGGTGAGCAGTTCTTC.

This chain links TRBV3-1 (or the pseudogene TRBV3-2) with TRBJ2-2, with a possible D match to TRBD2 (5 bases). V was cut by 3 bases and J by 4 bases, with 9 bases left in between. The germline CDR1 and CDR2 sequences are LGHDT and YNNKEL (reference sequence). The CDR3 sequence is 14 residues long. The DNA for the CDR3 is TGTGCCAGCAGCCACGAGGGTGCCACCGGGGAGCTGTTTTTT. It specifies CASSHEGATGELFF.

The J gene is TRBJ1-6, the V gene TRBV4-1; tentatively, D is TRBD1 (5 bases). V dropped 4 bases and J dropped 6 bases, with 13 bases sitting between them. CDR3 length: 15 residues. The germline V gene has CDR1 MGHRA and CDR2 YSYEKL. The CDR3 nucleotides are TGCGCCAGCAGCCCGCCCAGGGAGGGTAATTCACCCCTCCACTTT. It yields the protein CASSPPREGNSPLHF.

This rearrangement joins TRBV20-1 to TRBJ2-2; D is uncertain. Trimming shortened V by 5 bases and J by 13 bases, and 14 bases separated the two germline ends. The CDR3 spans 11 residues. Germline V CDR1 and CDR2: DFQATT, SNEGSKA (reference sequence). The CDR3 DNA reads TGCAGTGCTTATGACTCCTTTGGGCTGTTTTTT. Its protein is CSAYDSFGLFF.

This clone was counted a single time. The chain uses TRBV25-1 and TRBJ1-2; possible D gene TRBD1, 5 bases. Deletions cut 9 bases from V and 7 bases from J, with 18 bases between. The CDR3 has 13 amino acids. Germline values: CDR1 MGHDK, CDR2 SYGVNS. The CDR3 DNA follows: TGTGCCAGTGGGGGGGTTGAGGTGTCTGGCTACACCTTC. Encoded protein: CASGGVEVSGYTF.

This chain uses TRBV6-5 with TRBJ2-3, with D possibly TRBD2 on 6 matching bases. Germline V gene lookup returns CDR1 MNHEY and CDR2 SVGAGI. V lost 6 bases to trimming and J lost 3 bases, with 13 bases between them. The CDR3 contains 14 residues. The CDR3 region has the DNA TGTGCCAGCAGACCCCGCGGACTAACAGATACGCAGTATTTT. Translating gives CASRPRGLTDTQYF.

This clone was picked up a small number of times. This sequence joins TRBV4-1 and TRBJ1-3; possibly TRBD1 for D (6 bases). CDR3 size: 17 residues. CDR1 and CDR2 from the germline V gene are MGHRA and YSYEKL. V shed 0 bases and J shed 0 bases, with 12 bases lying between them. The CDR3 DNA reads TGCGCCAGCAGCCAAGATTCAGGGGCGAACTCTGGAAACACCATATATTTT. This translates into CASSQDSGANSGNTIYF.

This chain's CDR3 is CASSFRGRELYGYTF. CDR3 bases: TGTGCCAGCAGCTTTAGGGGGAGGGAGCTTTATGGCTACACCTTC. V gene TRBV5-4 combines with J gene TRBJ1-2, with D possibly TRBD1 on 6 matching bases. V was clipped by 2 bases and J by 5 bases, with 16 bases between them. Germline assignment: CDR1 SGHNT and CDR2 YYREEE (reference sequence). The CDR3 sequence is 15 residues long.

The chain links TRBV27 to TRBJ2-5; 11 nucleotides agree with TRBD1. Unmatched junction bases numbered 10, after V lost 5 bases and J lost 5 bases. Per the germline V gene, CDR1 is MNHEY and CDR2 is SMNVEV (reference sequence). CDR3 size: 16 residues. The CDR3 protein is CASSPGQGVRVETQYF. Here the CDR3 DNA reads TGTGCCAGCAGTCCGGGACAGGGGGTTCGGGTCGAGACCCAGTACTTC.

In DNA, the CDR3 is TGCGCCAGCAGCCAAGGACAGGGGGCCGTCGGGACCCAGTACTTC. Encoded protein: CASSQGQGAVGTQYF. The chain employs TRBV4-1 and TRBJ2-5; 10 bases align to TRBD1. This CDR3 is built from 15 residues. With V trimmed by 1 base and J by 7 bases, 6 bases remained unmatched. Germline V gives CDR1 MGHRA, CDR2 YSYEKL.

The chain joins TRBV3-1 (or the pseudogene TRBV3-2) to TRBJ1-2; 9 nucleotides agree with TRBD1. CDR3 length: 14 amino acids. Germline V gene lookup returns CDR1 LGHDT and CDR2 YNNKEL (reference sequence). Germline trimming cut 4 bases from V and 4 bases from J; bases unmatched to any gene: 4. CDR3 nucleotides: TGTGCCAGCAGCCGGGACAGGGAGTCCTATGGCTACACCTTC. This translates into CASSRDRESYGYTF.

This chain connects TRBV6-5 to TRBJ1-5; possible D gene TRBD1, 5 bases. The CDR3 has 14 residues. Germline values: CDR1 MNHEY, CDR2 SVGAGI. Trimming removed 6 bases from V and 2 bases from J, with 11 bases in between. The CDR3 loop is CASRAGGGNQPQHF. In nucleotides, the CDR3 is TGTGCCAGCAGAGCGGGGGGAGGCAATCAGCCCCAGCATTTT.

The V and J genes are TRBV4-1 and TRBJ2-5; perhaps TRBD1 as D (6 bases). This CDR3 region has 18 residues. Germline-derived CDR1 and CDR2 are MGHRA and YSYEKL. V dropped 0 bases and J dropped 7 bases, with 24 bases sitting between them. The CDR3 sequence is CASSQEEFRGPPRGTQYF. CDR3 in DNA: TGCGCCAGCAGCCAAGAAGAATTTAGGGGACCCCCCAGGGGGACCCAGTACTTC.

This chain connects TRBV6-5 to TRBJ1-5; 8 bases are a match to TRBD1. In germline, CDR1 is MNHEY, CDR2 SVGAGI. The J segment lost 4 bases and the V segment lost 7 bases, leaving 9 bases of the junction unmatched. There are 15 residues in the CDR3. The CDR3 loop is CASIRRQGANQPQHF. The CDR3 nucleotides are TGTGCCAGCATTCGGCGGCAGGGGGCAAATCAGCCCCAGCATTTT.

V is TRBV15 and J is TRBJ2-7; TRBD1 matches at 8 bases. After removal of 5 bases from V and 3 bases from J, the junction contained 12 bases not matched to a gene. CDR3 length: 16 amino acids. The germline CDR1 and CDR2 sequences are LNHNV and YYDKDF (reference sequence). Here the CDR3 reads CATSPSGGTGDYEQYF. CDR3 DNA sequence: TGTGCCACCAGCCCGTCGGGCGGGACAGGAGACTACGAGCAGTACTTC. Together with reference TRBV15 and TRBJ2-7, the CDR3 gives the full variable domain: DAMVIQNPRYQVTQFGKPVTLSCSQTLNHNVMYWYQQKSSQAPKLLFHYYDKDFNNEADTPDNFQSRRPNTSFCFLDIRSPGLGDTAMYLCATSPSGGTGDYEQYFGPGTRLTVT.

The chain links TRBV7-9 to TRBJ1-5, with D possibly being TRBD1 (5 bases). The CDR3 is 15 amino acids. CDR1 and CDR2 from the germline V gene are SEHNR and FQNEAQ (reference sequence). The V and J ends lost 6 bases and 0 bases respectively, with 12 bases between them. CDR3 sequence: CASSSPGDSNQPQHF. DNA for the CDR3: TGTGCCAGCAGTTCTCCGGGGGATAGCAATCAGCCCCAGCATTTT. Full variable domain (remainder filled in from reference TRBV7-9 and TRBJ1-5): DTGVSQNPRHKITKRGQNVTFRCDPISEHNRLYWYRQTLGQGPEFLTYFQNEAQLEKSRLLSDRFSAERPKGSFSTLEIQRTEQGDSAMYLCASSSPGDSNQPQHFGDGTRLSIL.

CDR3 sequence (DNA): TGTGCCAGCAGCAGAGCGGGGGGGCCCACCGGGGAGCTGTTTTTT. Translation gives CASSRAGGPTGELFF. V gene TRBV27 combines with J gene TRBJ2-2; 10 bases agree with TRBD2. The V and J ends lost 6 bases and 4 bases, in that order; junction bases with no gene match: 5. The CDR3 runs to 15 residues. Looked up from germline, CDR1 is MNHEY and CDR2 is SMNVEV (reference sequence).

This chain joins TRBV27 and TRBJ1-1, with D perhaps matching TRBD1 (5 bases). V lost 6 bases to trimming and J lost 8 bases, with 13 bases between them. CDR3 length equals 12 residues. Germline values: CDR1 MNHEY, CDR2 SMNVEV (reference sequence). The CDR3 region is CASSREFGEAFF. The CDR3 nucleotides read TGTGCCAGCAGCAGGGAATTTGGGGAAGCTTTCTTT.

Here the CDR3 reads CASSLGWASGAEQYF. The CDR3 nucleotides are TGCGCCAGCAGCTTGGGCTGGGCTAGCGGGGCCGAGCAGTACTTC. The chain carries TRBV5-1 and TRBJ2-7; 9 nucleotides match TRBD2. Germline CDR1 reads SGHRS; CDR2 reads YFSETQ. V shed 0 bases, J shed 6 bases, and the junction held 7 bases outside the gene matches. The CDR3 totals 15 residues.